This T cell receptor beta chain was captured in a study of cytomegalovirus exposure and HLA in healthy donors. Study-wide background: HLA-typed donors contributed 80 million to 85 million unique TCRs, which were held in an early data release.

As for this clone: Its cognate antigen is unknown.

CDR1 is WSHSY, CDR2 SAAADI, per germline. V shed 6 bases, J shed 2 bases, and the junction held 2 bases outside the gene matches. CDR3 length equals 14 residues. Primers included in the PCR were 60 Vbeta and 13 Jbeta primers. The protocol was immunoSEQ multiplex PCR, while the TCRdb copy is restricted to in-frame clones and leaves out a portion. The listing records roughly 140,000 clones. Findings and caveats of the study: Per a later analysis, roughly 17,000 TCR beta sequences showed association with HLA alleles at 0.05 false discovery rate. For most subjects, TCR beta sequences were reported to predict HLA-A and HLA-B alleles with accuracy.

The V and J genes are TRBV10-2 and TRBJ1-3; 9 nucleotides align to TRBD1. This clonotype was obtained from a man aged 40-49 years in good health and CMV-seronegative. Material for sequencing was PBMCs. The CDR3 sequence is CASSRDRAGNTIYF. CDR3 bases: TGCGCCAGCAGCCGGGACAGGGCTGGAAACACCATATATTTT.